This T cell receptor beta chain was sequenced in a study of monozygotic twins with inflammatory bowel disease. Germline lookup yields CDR1 DFQATT and CDR2 SNEGSKA (reference sequence). The CDR3 is 12 residues long. TCRdb re-analyzed the 5' RACE reads; it lists each CDR3 protein once, without DNA. Its table records 350,000 to 500,000 distinct CDR3 sequences. The sequenced sample consisted of blood. This receptor was identified in a human donor with ulcerative colitis or Crohn's disease, or a healthy co-twin of an affected twin (not recorded which). The chain links TRBV20-1 to TRBJ2-7; TCRdb names TRBD1, which stays unverified in the absence of DNA. CDR3 loop: CSAKGVEYEQYF.